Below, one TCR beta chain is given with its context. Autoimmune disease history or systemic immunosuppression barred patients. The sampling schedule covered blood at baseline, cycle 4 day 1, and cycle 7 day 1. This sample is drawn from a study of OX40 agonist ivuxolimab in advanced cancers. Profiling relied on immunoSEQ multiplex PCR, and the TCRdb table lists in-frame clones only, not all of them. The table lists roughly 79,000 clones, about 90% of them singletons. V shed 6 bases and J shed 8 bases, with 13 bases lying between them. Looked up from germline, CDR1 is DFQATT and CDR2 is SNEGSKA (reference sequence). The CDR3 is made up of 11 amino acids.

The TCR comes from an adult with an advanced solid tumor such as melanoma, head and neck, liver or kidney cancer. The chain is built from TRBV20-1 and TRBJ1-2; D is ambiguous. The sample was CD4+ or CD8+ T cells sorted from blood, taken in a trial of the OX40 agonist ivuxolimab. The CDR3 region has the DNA TGCAGTGCCCGGTGGGAGGGCGGCTACACCTTC. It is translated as CSARWEGGYTF.